The subject of this entry is one T cell receptor beta chain. No antigen is known for it. Assay used: immunoSEQ multiplex PCR; TCRdb lists only in-frame clones, some missing. Here the sample spans roughly 100,000 clones, 85% to 90% being singletons. V was cut by 1 base and J by 4 bases, with 17 bases left in between. Germline V CDR1 and CDR2: SEHNR, FQNEAQ (reference sequence). The CDR3 has 17 residues. This entry is derived from a study of T cell responses to AZD1222 COVID-19 vaccine. Study-wide findings and caveats: Regions 160-218 and 743-854 held dominance among vaccine-associated CD4 TCRs, which spanned spike. Only a handful of AZD1222 recipients, more than 5 in all, had baseline seropositivity. It should be noted that donors were predominantly white British and more often female, and clonal diversity was possibly underestimated.

This receptor was obtained from an adult who received the AZD1222 COVID-19 vaccine. The chain carries TRBV7-9 and TRBJ1-3; no firm D call. The specimen was peripheral blood, collected 28 days after the second AZD1222 dose. CDR3 DNA: TGTGCCAGCAGCTTAGGGCCCATGATGTCGCAGGGAAACACCATATATTTT. This encodes CASSLGPMMSQGNTIYF.